The rows below give T cell receptor beta chains drawn from one sample of a study of OX40 agonist ivuxolimab in advanced cancers. TCRdb keeps only in-frame clones here, not all; method: immunoSEQ multiplex PCR. The top ten clones hold under 4.5% of a sample with around 69,000 clones, around 89% of them seen once. This material consisted of CD4+ or CD8+ T cells sorted from blood, taken in a trial of the OX40 agonist ivuxolimab. These receptors were taken from an adult with an advanced solid tumor such as melanoma, head and neck, liver or kidney cancer. Both conserved end residues are part of each CDR3. A D gene is named only where the DNA matches it firmly. Clone size appears in some rows only: once, few, many, or a class for an expanded clone.

size,J,V,D,DNA,CDR3
NA,TRBJ1-2,TRBV5-1,TRBD1,TGCGCCAGCAGCTTACCCGGGACAGACTCTAGAGGCTACACCTTC,CASSLPGTDSRGYTF
NA,TRBJ2-7,TRBV2,NA,TGTGCCAGCACGCCAGAGCGCTCCTACGAGCAGTACTTC,CASTPERSYEQYF
NA,TRBJ2-7,TRBV6-5,NA,TGTGCCAGCAGTTCCCCCGACCGGGAAGGCTACGAGCAGTACTTC,CASSSPDREGYEQYF
NA,TRBJ1-4,TRBV4-2,NA,TGTGCCAGCAGCCAAGTCCCATCCGGGACAAGAGGGGAAAAACTGTTTTTT,CASSQVPSGTRGEKLFF
NA,TRBJ1-5,TRBV6-5,TRBD1,TGTGCCAGCAACCGGGGGACAGGCAATCAGCCCCAGCATTTT,CASNRGTGNQPQHF
NA,TRBJ2-2,TRBV4-3,TRBD2,TGCGCCAGCAGCCAATCTAGCGGGAGCTCCACCGGGGAGCTGTTTTTT,CASSQSSGSSTGELFF
few,TRBJ2-7,TRBV6-1,NA,TGTGCCATCAGTAGAGCATCCTACGAGCAGTACTTC,CAISRASYEQYF
NA,TRBJ2-7,TRBV28,TRBD2,TGTGCCAGCACCCGTTTAGGGACTAGCGGGTACGAGCAGTACTTC,CASTRLGTSGYEQYF
NA,TRBJ1-3,TRBV11-3,NA,TGTGCCAGCAGCCCAAAGGGAAACACCATATATTTT,CASSPKGNTIYF
NA,TRBJ2-3,TRBV19,NA,TGTGCCAGTAGTACCACCACAGATACGCAGTATTTT,CASSTTTDTQYF
NA,TRBJ2-7,TRBV28,TRBD1,TGTGCCAGCATTCAAGGGGGCGGTGCGCCCTACGAGCAGTACTTC,CASIQGGGAPYEQYF
NA,TRBJ2-1,TRBV6-6,TRBD2,TGTGCCAGCAGTCCGACTAGCGGGATCAATGAGCAGTTCTTC,CASSPTSGINEQFF
once,TRBJ2-7,TRBV21-1,NA,TGTGCCAGCAGCAAAGAACCAGGGGACTCCTACGAGCAGTACTTC,CASSKEPGDSYEQYF
NA,TRBJ2-7,TRBV5-1,NA,TGCGCCAGCAGCTTGGTACGGGCGGAAGAGCAGTACTTC,CASSLVRAEEQYF
NA,TRBJ2-1,TRBV10-3,TRBD2,TGTGCCATCAGAGCCACCGGGACTAGCGGAGGCTCCTACAATGAGCAGTTCTTC,CAIRATGTSGGSYNEQFF
NA,TRBJ1-1,TRBV6-5,NA,TGTGCCAGCAGTTCTGGTATGACTGAAGCTTTCTTT,CASSSGMTEAFF
NA,TRBJ2-7,TRBV10-3,NA,TGTGCCATCAGTGAGCCCCGTGGGCCCGCCGGGCAGTACTTC,CAISEPRGPAGQYF
once,TRBJ2-1,TRBV10-3,NA,TGTGCCATCAGTGAATCCGGGACCCTGGGGTCGAATGAGCAGTTCTTC,CAISESGTLGSNEQFF
NA,TRBJ2-1,TRBV4-3,NA,TGCGCCAGCAGCCAAGATCTAGGAGTGGTAGGGGTCTACAATGAGCAGTTCTTC,CASSQDLGVVGVYNEQFF
few,TRBJ2-7,TRBV27,NA,TGTGCCAGCATTAAGACGGCGGGGGCCCGCGAGCAGTACTTC,CASIKTAGAREQYF
NA,TRBJ2-7,TRBV28,NA,TGTGCCAGCTTCCAGGGTTCAACCTACGAGCAGTACTTC,CASFQGSTYEQYF
once,TRBJ2-2,TRBV7-9,TRBD2,TGTGCCAGCAGCTTAGGACTAGCGGCGAACACCGGGGAGCTGTTTTTT,CASSLGLAANTGELFF
NA,TRBJ1-2,TRBV9,NA,TGTGCCAGCAGCCGTACAGGGATGACCGACGGGGGCTACACCTTC,CASSRTGMTDGGYTF
NA,TRBJ2-1,TRBV28,TRBD2,TGTGCCAGCAGTACCACTAGCGATGAGCAGTTCTTC,CASSTTSDEQFF
NA,TRBJ1-4,TRBV5-5,TRBD1,TGTGCCAGCAGCTTCAGGGGGTTTGAAAAACTGTTTTTT,CASSFRGFEKLFF
NA,TRBJ2-5,TRBV10-3,NA,TGTGCCATCAGTGAGTCTTGGGACGAGACCCAGTACTTC,CAISESWDETQYF
NA,TRBJ2-2,TRBV28,TRBD1,TGTGCCAGCAGCATATTGGGACAGGGGGCTTACACCGGGGAGCTGTTTTTT,CASSILGQGAYTGELFF
NA,TRBJ1-5,TRBV28,TRBD1,TGTGCCAGCAGCTTCACAGGGGCCCCTGGCAATCAGCCCCAGCATTTT,CASSFTGAPGNQPQHF
NA,TRBJ2-6,TRBV18,TRBD1,TGTGCCAGCTCTCGGACAGGGGCCATCTCTGGGGCCAACGTCCTGACTTTC,CASSRTGAISGANVLTF
NA,TRBJ1-1,TRBV13,TRBD1,TGTGCCAGCAGCCCGAGGGGGACAGGCCGATTGGAAGCTTTCTTT,CASSPRGTGRLEAFF
NA,TRBJ2-2,TRBV4-1,NA,TGCGCCAGCAGCCAAGCGAGTGCCGGGGAGCTGTTTTTT,CASSQASAGELFF
NA,TRBJ1-6,TRBV19,NA,TGTGCCAGTAGTATAGAAGGCGGCGACAGCTCCTATAATTCACCCCTCCACTTT,CASSIEGGDSSYNSPLHF
NA,TRBJ1-1,TRBV28,NA,TGTGCCAGCAGGTTAATGGGGGGGAACACTGAAGCTTTCTTT,CASRLMGGNTEAFF
NA,TRBJ2-7,TRBV30,NA,TGTGCCTGGAGTGTGGACCTGAGCTCCGAGCAGTACTTC,CAWSVDLSSEQYF
NA,TRBJ2-1,TRBV18,TRBD2,TGTGCCAGCTCCGTAGCGGGAGGGCCGATAGAGGAGCAGTTCTTC,CASSVAGGPIEEQFF
few,TRBJ2-7,TRBV10-3,TRBD2,TGTGCCAGCAGAGCGGGACTAGCGGGAGGCGAGCAGTACTTC,CASRAGLAGGEQYF
NA,TRBJ2-2,TRBV5-1,NA,TGCGCCAGCAGCTCAACCGCGAACACCGGGGAGCTGTTTTTT,CASSSTANTGELFF
NA,TRBJ2-1,TRBV14,TRBD2,TGTGCCAGCAGCCGGCGGGACTACGGGACGGGGCAGTTCTTC,CASSRRDYGTGQFF
NA,TRBJ2-1,TRBV11-2,TRBD2,TGTGCCAGCAGCTTAGCTCCGACTAGCGGTAGCAATGAGCAGTTCTTC,CASSLAPTSGSNEQFF
NA,TRBJ2-2,TRBV5-1,NA,TGCGCCAGCAGCTTGGCCCTAACATCGAACACCGGGGAGCTGTTTTTT,CASSLALTSNTGELFF
NA,TRBJ2-5,TRBV2,TRBD1,TGTGCCAGCAGCCTCGGGACAGGGGGCAACCAAGAGACCCAGTACTTC,CASSLGTGGNQETQYF
NA,TRBJ1-5,TRBV5-4,NA,TGTGCCAGCAGCTTGGGAGGGCGACGGGAGGATCAGCCCCAGCATTTT,CASSLGGRREDQPQHF
NA,TRBJ1-5,TRBV5-8,NA,TGTGCCAGCAGCAAGGGACTCGATCAGCCCCAGCATTTT,CASSKGLDQPQHF
NA,TRBJ2-2,TRBV5-1,NA,TGCGCCAGCAGCTTGGATCCGGGGGCGGGCACCGGGGAGCTGTTTTTT,CASSLDPGAGTGELFF
NA,TRBJ1-3,TRBV18,NA,TGTGCCAGCTCACCACCGAACAAACCCTCTGGAAACACCATATATTTT,CASSPPNKPSGNTIYF
NA,TRBJ2-5,TRBV9,NA,TGTGCCAGTATAAAAAGATTCGACGGAGAGACCCAGTACTTC,CASIKRFDGETQYF
NA,TRBJ1-5,TRBV20-1,NA,TGCAGTGCCCTAGGGAATCAGCCCCAGCATTTT,CSALGNQPQHF
NA,TRBJ2-5,TRBV7-2,TRBD2,TGTGCCAGCAGCTTGGACGGGGGGAGGAAGACCCAGTACTTC,CASSLDGGRKTQYF